This T cell receptor beta chain was identified during a study of OX40 agonist ivuxolimab in advanced cancers. For the study at large: Patients were treated with intravenous ivuxolimab, dosed at 0.01 to 10 mg/kg and infused every 2 weeks. Partial responses were achieved by three patients, one with hepatocellular carcinoma and two with cutaneous melanoma. Patients undergoing dose escalation presented with hepatocellular carcinoma, melanoma, renal cell or head and neck cancer.

Trimming cost V 1 base and J 2 bases; bases outside gene matches: 2. This CDR3 is 15 amino acids long. The germline CDR1 and CDR2 sequences are SGHTA and FQGNSA. TCRdb's table, derived via immunoSEQ multiplex PCR, lists solely in-frame clones and lacks some. This table has roughly 35,000 clones, 82% appearing once. The sample consisted of CD4+ or CD8+ T cells sorted from blood, taken in a trial of the OX40 agonist ivuxolimab. J is TRBJ2-7 and V is TRBV7-2, with 10 bases matching TRBD2. The origin of this receptor is an adult with an advanced solid tumor such as melanoma, head and neck, liver or kidney cancer. The DNA of the CDR3 is TGTGCCAGCAGCTTAGAAAGCGGGGGGGCCTACGAGCAGTACTTC. Its translation is CASSLESGGAYEQYF.